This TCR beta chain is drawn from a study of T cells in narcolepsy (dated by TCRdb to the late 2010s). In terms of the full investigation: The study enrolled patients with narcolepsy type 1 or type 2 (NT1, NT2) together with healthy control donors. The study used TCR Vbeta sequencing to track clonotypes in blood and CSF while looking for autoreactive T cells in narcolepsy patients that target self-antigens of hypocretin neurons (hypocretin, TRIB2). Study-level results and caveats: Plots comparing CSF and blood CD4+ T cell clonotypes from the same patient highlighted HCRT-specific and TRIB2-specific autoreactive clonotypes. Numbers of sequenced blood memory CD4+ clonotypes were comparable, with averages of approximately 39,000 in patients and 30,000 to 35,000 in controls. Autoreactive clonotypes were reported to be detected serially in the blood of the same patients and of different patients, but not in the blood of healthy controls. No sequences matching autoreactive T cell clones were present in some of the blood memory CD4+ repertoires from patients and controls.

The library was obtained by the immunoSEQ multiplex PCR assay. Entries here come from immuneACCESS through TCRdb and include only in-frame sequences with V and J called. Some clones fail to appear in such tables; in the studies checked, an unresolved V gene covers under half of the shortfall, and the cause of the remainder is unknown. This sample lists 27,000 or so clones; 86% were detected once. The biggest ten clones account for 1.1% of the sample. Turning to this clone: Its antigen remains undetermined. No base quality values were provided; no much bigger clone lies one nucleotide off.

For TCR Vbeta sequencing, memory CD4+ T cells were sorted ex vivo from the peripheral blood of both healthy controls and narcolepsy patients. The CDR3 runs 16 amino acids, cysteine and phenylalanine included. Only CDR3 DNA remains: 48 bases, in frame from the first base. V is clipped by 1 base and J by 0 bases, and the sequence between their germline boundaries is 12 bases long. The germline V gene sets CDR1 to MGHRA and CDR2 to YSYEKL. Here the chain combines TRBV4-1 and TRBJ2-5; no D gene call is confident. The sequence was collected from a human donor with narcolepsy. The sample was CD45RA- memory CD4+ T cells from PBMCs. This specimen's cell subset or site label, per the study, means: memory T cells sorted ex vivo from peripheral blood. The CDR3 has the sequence CASSQVKPAYQETQYF. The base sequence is TGCGCCAGCAGCCAAGTGAAACCCGCGTACCAAGAGACCCAGTACTTC.